Sequencing of this T cell receptor beta chain was carried out in a study of cytomegalovirus exposure and HLA in healthy donors. Broader study findings: A few chains linked to CMV were shown in vitro to be specific for CMV antigens.

This clone was counted between two and nine times. What it binds is not known. With 3 bases removed from V and 3 bases from J, the gap between germline ends came to 11 bases. In germline, CDR1 is SGHAT, CDR2 FQNNGV. The CDR3 covers 14 residues. Produced via immunoSEQ multiplex PCR; TCRdb's table is partial and in-frame only. This sample carries 200,000 to 250,000 clones, approximately 83% of them seen once, and the ten largest clones take over 13%. This chain connects TRBV11-2 to TRBJ1-1, with D hard to call. Sequencing used PBMCs. The sequence came from a woman aged 30 to 39 in good health and CMV-seropositive. The CDR3 sequence: CASSFLDADTEAFF. The DNA for the CDR3 is TGTGCCAGCAGCTTCCTGGATGCGGACACTGAAGCTTTCTTT.